This T cell receptor (beta chain) was identified during a study of cytomegalovirus exposure and HLA in healthy donors. Study background: Genotyping showed around 81% of 300 to 450 donors falling in the Caucasian-associated ancestry cluster. Findings of the study overall: Sequencing probably produced one cluster of sequence variants that were highly shared. Reportedly, a later analysis found an Asian-associated ancestry cluster had fewer N-insertions than the roughly 700-donor mean. Further analysis, carried out later, found HLA-associated TCR beta chains more clonally expanded than equally common other chains.

CDR1 and CDR2 (germline): SGHNT, YYREEE (reference sequence). There are 12 residues in the CDR3. Trimming shortened V by 4 bases and J by 10 bases, and 12 bases separated the two germline ends. Researchers ran the PCR with 60 Vbeta and 13 Jbeta primers. Sequencing was performed with immunoSEQ multiplex PCR; in TCRdb, only in-frame clones are kept and a portion is missing. The sample lists 80,000 to 95,000 clones; 63% were seen once. Details on this clone: Antigen specificity is unknown.

This clonotype was obtained from a young woman in good health and CMV-seronegative. Sequences were obtained from PBMCs. V and J are TRBV5-4 and TRBJ2-1; D is possibly TRBD1 (6 bases). The DNA for the CDR3 is TGTGCCAGCAGCCCAAACAGGGAAGAGCAGTTCTTC. Its translation: CASSPNREEQFF.